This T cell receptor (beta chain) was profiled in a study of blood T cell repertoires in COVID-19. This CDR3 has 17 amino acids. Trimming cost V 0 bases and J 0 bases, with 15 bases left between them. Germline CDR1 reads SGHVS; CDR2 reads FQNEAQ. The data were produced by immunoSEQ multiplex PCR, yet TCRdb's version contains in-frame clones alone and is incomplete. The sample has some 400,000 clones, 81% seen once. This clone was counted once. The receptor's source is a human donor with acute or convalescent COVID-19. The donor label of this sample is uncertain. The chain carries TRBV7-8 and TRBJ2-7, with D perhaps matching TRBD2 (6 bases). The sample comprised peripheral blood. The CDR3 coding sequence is TGTGCCAGCAGCTTAGCGCTGGGCGGGGCCAGCTCCTACGAGCAGTACTTC. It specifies CASSLALGGASSYEQYF. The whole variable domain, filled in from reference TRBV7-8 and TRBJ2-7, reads GAGVSQSPRYKVAKRGQDVALRCDPISGHVSLFWYQQALGQGPEFLTYFQNEAQLDKSGLPSDRFFAERPEGSVSTLKIQRTQQEDSAVYLCASSLALGGASSYEQYFGPGTRLTVT.